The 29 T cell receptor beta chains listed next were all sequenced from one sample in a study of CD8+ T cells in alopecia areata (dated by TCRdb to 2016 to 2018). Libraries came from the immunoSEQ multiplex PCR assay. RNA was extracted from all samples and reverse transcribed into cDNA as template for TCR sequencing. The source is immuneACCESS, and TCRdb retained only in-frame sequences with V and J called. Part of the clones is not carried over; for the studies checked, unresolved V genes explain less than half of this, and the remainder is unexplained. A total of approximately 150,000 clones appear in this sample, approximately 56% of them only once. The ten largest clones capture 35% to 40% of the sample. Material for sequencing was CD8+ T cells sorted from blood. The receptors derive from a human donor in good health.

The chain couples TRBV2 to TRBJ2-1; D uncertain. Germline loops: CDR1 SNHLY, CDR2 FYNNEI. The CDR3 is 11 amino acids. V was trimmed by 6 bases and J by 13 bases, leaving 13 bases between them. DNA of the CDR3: TGTGCCAGCAGAGGGTCACCCGGACAGTTCTTC. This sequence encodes CASRGSPGQFF.

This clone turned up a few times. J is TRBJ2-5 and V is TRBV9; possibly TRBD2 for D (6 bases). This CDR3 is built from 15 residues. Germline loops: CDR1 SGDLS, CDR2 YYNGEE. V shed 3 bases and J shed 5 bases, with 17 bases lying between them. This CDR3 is CASSGGDQRWETQYF. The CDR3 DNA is TGTGCCAGCAGCGGGGGGGACCAACGATGGGAGACCCAGTACTTC.

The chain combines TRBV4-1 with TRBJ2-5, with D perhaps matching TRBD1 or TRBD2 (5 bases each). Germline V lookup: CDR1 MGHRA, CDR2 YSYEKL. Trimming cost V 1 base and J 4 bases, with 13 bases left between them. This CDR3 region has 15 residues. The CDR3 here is CASSQGEGPGETQYF. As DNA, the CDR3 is TGCGCCAGCAGCCAAGGAGAGGGGCCGGGAGAGACCCAGTACTTC.

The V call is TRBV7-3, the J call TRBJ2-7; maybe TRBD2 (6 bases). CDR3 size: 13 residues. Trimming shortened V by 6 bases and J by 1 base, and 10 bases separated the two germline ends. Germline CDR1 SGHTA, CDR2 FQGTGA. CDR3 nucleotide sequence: TGTGCCAGCAGTTATGGGACTTCCTACGAGCAGTACTTC. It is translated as CASSYGTSYEQYF. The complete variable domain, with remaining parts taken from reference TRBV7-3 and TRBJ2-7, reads GAGVSQTPSNKVTEKGKYVELRCDPISGHTALYWYRQSLGQGPEFLIYFQGTGAADDSGLPNDRFFAVRPEGSVSTLKIQRTERGDSAVYLCASSYGTSYEQYFGPGTRLTVT.

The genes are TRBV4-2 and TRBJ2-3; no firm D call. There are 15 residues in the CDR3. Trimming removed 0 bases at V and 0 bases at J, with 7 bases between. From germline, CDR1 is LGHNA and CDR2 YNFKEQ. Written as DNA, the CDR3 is TGTGCCAGCAGCCAAGATGGGGATAGCACAGATACGCAGTATTTT. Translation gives CASSQDGDSTDTQYF.

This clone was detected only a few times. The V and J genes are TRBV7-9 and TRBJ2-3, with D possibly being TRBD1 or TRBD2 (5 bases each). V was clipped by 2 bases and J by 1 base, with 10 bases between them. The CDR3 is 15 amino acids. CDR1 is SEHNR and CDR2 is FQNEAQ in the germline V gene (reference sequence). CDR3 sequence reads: CASSLPGHGTDTQYF. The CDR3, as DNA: TGTGCCAGCAGCTTACCGGGGCACGGCACAGATACGCAGTATTTT.

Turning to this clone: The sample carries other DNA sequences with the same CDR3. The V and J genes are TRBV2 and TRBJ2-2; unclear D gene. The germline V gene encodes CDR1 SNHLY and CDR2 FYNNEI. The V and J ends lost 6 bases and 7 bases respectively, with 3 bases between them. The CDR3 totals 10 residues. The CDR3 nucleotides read TGTGCCAGCAGGGGCGGGGAGCTGTTTTTT. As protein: CASRGGELFF.

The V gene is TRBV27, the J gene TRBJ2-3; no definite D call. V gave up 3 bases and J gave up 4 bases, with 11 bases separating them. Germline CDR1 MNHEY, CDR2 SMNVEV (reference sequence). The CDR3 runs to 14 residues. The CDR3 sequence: CASSFLGSADTQYF. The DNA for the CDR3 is TGTGCCAGCAGTTTTCTGGGGTCTGCAGATACGCAGTATTTT.

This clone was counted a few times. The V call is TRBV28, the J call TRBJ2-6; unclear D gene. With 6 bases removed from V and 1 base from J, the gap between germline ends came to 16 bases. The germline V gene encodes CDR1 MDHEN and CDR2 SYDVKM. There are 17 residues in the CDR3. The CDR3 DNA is TGTGCCAGCAGAGGCTTTTGGGCGGCGTCTGGGGCCAACGTCCTGACTTTC. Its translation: CASRGFWAASGANVLTF.

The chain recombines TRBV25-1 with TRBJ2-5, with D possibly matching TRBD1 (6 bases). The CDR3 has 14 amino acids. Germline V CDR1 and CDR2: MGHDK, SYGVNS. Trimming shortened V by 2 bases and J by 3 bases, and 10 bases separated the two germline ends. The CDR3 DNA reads TGTGCCAGCAGTGAAGGGGCAGGGGAAGAGACCCAGTACTTC. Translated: CASSEGAGEETQYF.

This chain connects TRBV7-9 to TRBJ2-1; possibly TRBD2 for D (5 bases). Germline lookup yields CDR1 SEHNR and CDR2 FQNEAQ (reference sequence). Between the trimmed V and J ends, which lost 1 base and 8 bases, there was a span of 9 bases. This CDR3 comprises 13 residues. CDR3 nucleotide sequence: TGTGCCAGCAGCTTAGGAGGCGGGTATGAGCAGTTCTTC. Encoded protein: CASSLGGGYEQFF.

CDR3 bases: TGTGCCAGCAGGTACCGAGCGGACAATGAGCAGTTCTTC. Amino acid sequence: CASRYRADNEQFF. The chain has TRBV6-6 and TRBJ2-1; a possible D gene is TRBD2 (5 bases). The CDR3 extends over 13 amino acids. V was pared by 6 bases and J by 5 bases, with 11 bases between. Germline V lookup: CDR1 MNHNY, CDR2 SVGAGI (reference sequence).

CDR3 sequence reads: CASSKGLAGVYEQYF. The CDR3 DNA reads as TGTGCCAGTAGTAAGGGACTAGCGGGAGTTTACGAGCAGTACTTC. The rearrangement links TRBV19 to TRBJ2-7; TRBD2 matches 14 bases. The germline V gene has CDR1 LNHDA and CDR2 SQIVND (reference sequence). This CDR3 region has 15 residues. V lost 4 bases and J lost 4; bases outside the gene matches: 3.

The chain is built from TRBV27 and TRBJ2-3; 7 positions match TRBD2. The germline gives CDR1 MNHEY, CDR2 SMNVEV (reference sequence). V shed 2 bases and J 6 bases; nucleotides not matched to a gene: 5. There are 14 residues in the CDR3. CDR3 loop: CASSLGRAGDTQYF. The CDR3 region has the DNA TGTGCCAGCAGTTTAGGGAGGGCCGGTGATACGCAGTATTTT.

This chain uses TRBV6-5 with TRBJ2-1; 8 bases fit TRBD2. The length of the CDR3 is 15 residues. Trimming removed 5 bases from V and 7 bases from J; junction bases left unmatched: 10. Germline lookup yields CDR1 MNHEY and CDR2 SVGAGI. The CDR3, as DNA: TGTGCCAGCAGTAAATCTAGCGGGCCGCGGAATGAGCAGTTCTTC. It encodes CASSKSSGPRNEQFF.

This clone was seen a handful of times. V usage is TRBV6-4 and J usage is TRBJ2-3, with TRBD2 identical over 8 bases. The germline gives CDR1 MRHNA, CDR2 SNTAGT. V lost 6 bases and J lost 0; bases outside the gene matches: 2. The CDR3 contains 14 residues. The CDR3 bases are TGTGCCAGCAGCTTAGCGGGGAGCACAGATACGCAGTATTTT. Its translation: CASSLAGSTDTQYF.

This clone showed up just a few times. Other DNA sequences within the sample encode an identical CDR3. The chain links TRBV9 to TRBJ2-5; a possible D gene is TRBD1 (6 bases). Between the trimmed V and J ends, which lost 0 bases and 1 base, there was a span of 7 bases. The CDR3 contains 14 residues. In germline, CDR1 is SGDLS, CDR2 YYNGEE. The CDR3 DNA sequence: TGTGCCAGCAGCGTAGTGGACAGCCAAGAGACCCAGTACTTC. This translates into CASSVVDSQETQYF.

This CDR3 is CASSPGLGYNEQFF. The CDR3 DNA sequence: TGTGCCAGCAGTCCAGGGTTAGGCTACAATGAGCAGTTCTTC. This rearrangement joins TRBV14 to TRBJ2-1, with D perhaps matching TRBD1 (5 bases). Germline V gene lookup returns CDR1 SGHDN and CDR2 FVKESK. CDR3 length: 14 amino acids. V lost 6 bases and J lost 3, with 12 bases in between.

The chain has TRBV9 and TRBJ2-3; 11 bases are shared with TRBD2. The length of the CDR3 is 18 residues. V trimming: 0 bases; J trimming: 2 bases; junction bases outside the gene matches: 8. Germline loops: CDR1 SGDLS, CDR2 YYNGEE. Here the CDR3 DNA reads TGTGCCAGCAGCGTAGAGTTCCTAGCGGGAGGAAACACAGATACGCAGTATTTT. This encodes CASSVEFLAGGNTDTQYF.

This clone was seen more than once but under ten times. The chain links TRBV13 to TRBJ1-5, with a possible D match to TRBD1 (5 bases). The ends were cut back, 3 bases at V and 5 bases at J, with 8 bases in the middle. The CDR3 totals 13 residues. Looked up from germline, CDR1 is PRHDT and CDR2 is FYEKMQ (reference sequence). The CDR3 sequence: CASSFRGYQPQHF. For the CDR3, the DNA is TGTGCCAGCAGCTTTCGGGGGTATCAGCCCCAGCATTTT.

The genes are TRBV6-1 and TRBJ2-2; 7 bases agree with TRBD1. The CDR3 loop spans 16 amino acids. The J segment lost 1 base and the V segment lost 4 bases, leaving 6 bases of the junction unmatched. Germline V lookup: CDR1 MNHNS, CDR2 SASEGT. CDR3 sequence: CASSAKGTENTGELFF. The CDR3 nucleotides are TGTGCCAGCAGTGCCAAAGGGACAGAGAACACCGGGGAGCTGTTTTTT.

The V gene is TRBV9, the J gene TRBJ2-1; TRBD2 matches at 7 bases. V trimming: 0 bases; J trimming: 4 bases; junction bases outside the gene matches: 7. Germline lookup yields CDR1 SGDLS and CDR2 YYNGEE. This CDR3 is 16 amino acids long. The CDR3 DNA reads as TGTGCCAGCAGCGTAGATTTGGGGGGGACTTACAATGAGCAGTTCTTC. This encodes CASSVDLGGTYNEQFF.

As DNA, the CDR3 is TGTGCCAGCAGCTTGGGGGTCGGGAACGCTTATGGCTACACCTTC. The encoded protein is CASSLGVGNAYGYTF. The chain couples TRBV5-6 to TRBJ1-2; D not resolved. Deletions cut 0 bases from V and 5 bases from J, with 14 bases between. CDR3 length: 15 amino acids. Germline CDR1 is SGHDT and CDR2 is YYEEEE.

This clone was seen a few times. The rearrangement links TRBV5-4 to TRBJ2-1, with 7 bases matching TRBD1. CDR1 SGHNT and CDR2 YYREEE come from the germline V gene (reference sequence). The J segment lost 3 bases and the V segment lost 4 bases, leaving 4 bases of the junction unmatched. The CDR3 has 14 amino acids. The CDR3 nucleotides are TGTGCCAGCAGCGTGGGACAGTACTACAATGAGCAGTTCTTC. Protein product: CASSVGQYYNEQFF.

DNA for the CDR3: TGTGCCAGCAAGGGAGTGGACTATGGCTACACCTTC. It codes for CASKGVDYGYTF. The gene calls are TRBV28 and TRBJ1-2, with D hard to call. The CDR3 loop spans 12 amino acids. Per the germline V gene, CDR1 is MDHEN and CDR2 is SYDVKM. Trimming pared 7 bases from V and 3 bases from J, leaving 9 bases between.

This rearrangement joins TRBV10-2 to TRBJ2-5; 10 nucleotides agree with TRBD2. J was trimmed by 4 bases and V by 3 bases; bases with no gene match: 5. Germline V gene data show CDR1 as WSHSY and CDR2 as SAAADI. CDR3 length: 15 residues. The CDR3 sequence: CASSDTSGISETQYF. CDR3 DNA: TGCGCCAGCAGTGATACTAGCGGGATATCAGAGACCCAGTACTTC.

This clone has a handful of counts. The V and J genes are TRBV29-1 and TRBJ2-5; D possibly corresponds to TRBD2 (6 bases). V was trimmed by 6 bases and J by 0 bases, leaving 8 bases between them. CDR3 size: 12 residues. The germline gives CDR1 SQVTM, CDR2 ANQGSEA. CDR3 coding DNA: TGCAGCGTGAGGGACTACCAAGAGACCCAGTACTTC. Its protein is CSVRDYQETQYF.

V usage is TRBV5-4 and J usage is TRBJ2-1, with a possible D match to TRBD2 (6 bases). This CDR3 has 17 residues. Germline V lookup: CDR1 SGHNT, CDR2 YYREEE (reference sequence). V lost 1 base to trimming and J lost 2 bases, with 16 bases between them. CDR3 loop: CASSLNGAGLTYNEQFF. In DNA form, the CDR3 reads TGTGCCAGCAGCTTGAACGGTGCGGGATTAACCTACAATGAGCAGTTCTTC.

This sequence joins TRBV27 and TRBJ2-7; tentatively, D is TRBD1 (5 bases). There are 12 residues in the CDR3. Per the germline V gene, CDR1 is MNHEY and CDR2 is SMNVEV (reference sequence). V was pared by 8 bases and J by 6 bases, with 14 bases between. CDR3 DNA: TGTGCCAGCGGTCTTCTTGGGGCCGAGCAGTACTTC. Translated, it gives CASGLLGAEQYF.